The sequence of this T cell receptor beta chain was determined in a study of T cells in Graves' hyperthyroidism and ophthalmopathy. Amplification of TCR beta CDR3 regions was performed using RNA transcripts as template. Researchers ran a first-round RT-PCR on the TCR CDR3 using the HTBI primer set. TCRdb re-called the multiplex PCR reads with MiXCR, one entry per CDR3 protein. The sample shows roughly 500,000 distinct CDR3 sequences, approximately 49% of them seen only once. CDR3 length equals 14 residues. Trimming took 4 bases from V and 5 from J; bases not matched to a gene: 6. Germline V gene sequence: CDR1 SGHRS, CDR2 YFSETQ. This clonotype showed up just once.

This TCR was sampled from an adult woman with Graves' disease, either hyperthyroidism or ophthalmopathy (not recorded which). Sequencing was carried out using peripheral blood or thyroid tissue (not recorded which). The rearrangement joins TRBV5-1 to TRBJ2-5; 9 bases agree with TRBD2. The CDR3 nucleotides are TGCGCCAGCAGCCCGGGACTAGCCAGGGAGACCCAGTACTTC. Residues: CASSPGLARETQYF.